This T cell receptor beta chain was identified during a study of OX40 agonist ivuxolimab in advanced cancers. Study-level background: The costimulatory receptor OX40 (CD134) was targeted by ivuxolimab, a fully human IgG2 agonistic monoclonal antibody. Intravenous ivuxolimab was administered to patients every 2 weeks at six dose levels: 0.01, 0.1, 0.3, 1.5, 3 and 10 mg/kg. Of the 50 to 55 dose-escalation patients, hepatocellular carcinoma was present in 19, melanoma in some 15, renal cell carcinoma in 9 and head and neck cancer in 9. A male proportion of around 81% and a mean age of 60 years, ranging from roughly 23 to 80, were recorded for the dose-escalation cohort. Patients were allowed to have had prior anti-PD-1, anti-PD-L1 or anti-CTLA-4 therapy, and around 41% of the dose-escalation patients had previously received checkpoint inhibitors. Partial responses occurred in three dose-escalation patients: two with cutaneous melanoma and one with hepatocellular carcinoma. Peripheral TCRbeta sequencing was intended to test whether TCR sequence diversity was altered and clonal T-cell expansion was caused by ivuxolimab. The paper describes the monotherapy dose-escalation part (N = 52 patients) of the phase I trial of ivuxolimab. Study-wide findings and limitations: Clonal expansion of both CD4+ and CD8+ blood T cells was observed from baseline to week 6 at doses 0.1 to 3.0 mg/kg. After ivuxolimab, more expanded clones were found on average in CD8+ T cells than in CD4+ T cells. Antigen specificity was not determined for the clonally expanded peripheral T cells. In the 0.1-3.0 mg/kg groups, partial responders were among the patients with the lowest normalized peripheral clonal expansion, particularly in CD8+ T cells. Low levels of normalized T-cell clonal expansion were also seen in some nonresponding patients.

V has 3 bases trimmed and J has 4 bases trimmed; junction bases matching no gene number 8. Sequences MNHEY (CDR1) and SMNVEV (CDR2) are obtained from the germline V gene (reference sequence). The CDR3 runs 15 amino acids, cysteine and phenylalanine included. The entry retains the CDR3 DNA only, 45 bases that are in frame from base 1. For this clone: What this receptor recognizes is not known. No base quality values were provided; no much bigger clone lies one nucleotide off.

To sequence the TCRbeta CDR3 region, genomic DNA was isolated from the sorted cells. The immunoSEQ Assay was used to sequence the TCRbeta CDR3 regions. Entries here come from immuneACCESS through TCRdb and include only in-frame sequences with V and J called. Some clones fail to appear in such tables; in the studies checked, an unresolved V gene covers under half of the shortfall, and the cause of the remainder is unknown. Here the sample has roughly 67,000 clones; about nine tenths occur a single time. Roughly 0.64% of the sample rests with the top ten. Patients with a history of autoimmune disease or receiving systemic immunosuppression were excluded from the trial. Peripheral blood for TCR sequencing was collected from all dose cohorts at baseline, on cycle 4 day 1, and on cycle 7 day 1. Samples came from an open-label, multicenter, first-in-human phase I dose-escalation trial of ivuxolimab. The trial enrolled adults with locally advanced or metastatic head and neck squamous cell, hepatocellular, melanoma or renal cell carcinoma. Before TCR sequencing, CD4+ and CD8+ T cells were separately sorted from peripheral blood.

Here the sequenced sample was CD4+ or CD8+ T cells sorted from blood, taken in a trial of the OX40 agonist ivuxolimab. This clonotype was obtained from an adult with an advanced solid tumor such as melanoma, head and neck, liver or kidney cancer. The chain links TRBV27 with TRBJ1-1, and TRBD1 matches 7 of the central bases. The DNA is TGTGCCAGCAGTTTCGGGCAGGGGGGGTTCACTGAAGCTTTCTTT. The resulting protein is CASSFGQGGFTEAFF.